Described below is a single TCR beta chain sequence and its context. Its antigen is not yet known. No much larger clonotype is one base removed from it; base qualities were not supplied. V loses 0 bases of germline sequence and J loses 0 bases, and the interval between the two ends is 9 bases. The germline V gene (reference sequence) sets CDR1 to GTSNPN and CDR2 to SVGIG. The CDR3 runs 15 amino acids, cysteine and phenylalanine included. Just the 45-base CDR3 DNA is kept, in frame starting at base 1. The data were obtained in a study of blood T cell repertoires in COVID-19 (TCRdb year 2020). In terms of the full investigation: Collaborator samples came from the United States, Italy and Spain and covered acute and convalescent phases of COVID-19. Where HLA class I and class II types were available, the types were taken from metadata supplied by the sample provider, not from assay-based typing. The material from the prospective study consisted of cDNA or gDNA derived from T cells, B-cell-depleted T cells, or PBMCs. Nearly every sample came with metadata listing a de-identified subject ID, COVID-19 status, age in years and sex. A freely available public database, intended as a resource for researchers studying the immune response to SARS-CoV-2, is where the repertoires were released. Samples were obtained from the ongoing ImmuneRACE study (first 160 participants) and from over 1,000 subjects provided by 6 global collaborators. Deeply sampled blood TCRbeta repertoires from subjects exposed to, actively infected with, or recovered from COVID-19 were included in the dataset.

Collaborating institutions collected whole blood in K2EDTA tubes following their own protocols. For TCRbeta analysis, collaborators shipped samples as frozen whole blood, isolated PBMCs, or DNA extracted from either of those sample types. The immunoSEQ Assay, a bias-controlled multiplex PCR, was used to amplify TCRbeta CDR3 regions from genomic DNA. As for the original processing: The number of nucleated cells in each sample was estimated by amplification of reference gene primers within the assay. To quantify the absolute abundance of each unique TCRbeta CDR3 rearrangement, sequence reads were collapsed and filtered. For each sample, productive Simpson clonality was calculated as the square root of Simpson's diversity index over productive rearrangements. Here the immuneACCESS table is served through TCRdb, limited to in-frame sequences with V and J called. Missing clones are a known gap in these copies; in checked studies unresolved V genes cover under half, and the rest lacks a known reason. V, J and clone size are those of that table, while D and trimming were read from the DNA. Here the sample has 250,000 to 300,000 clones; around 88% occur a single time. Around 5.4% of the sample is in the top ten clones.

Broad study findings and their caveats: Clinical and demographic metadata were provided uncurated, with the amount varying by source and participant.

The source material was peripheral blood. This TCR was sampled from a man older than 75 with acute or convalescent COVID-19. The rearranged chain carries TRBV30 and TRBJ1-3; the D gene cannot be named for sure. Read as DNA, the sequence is TGTGCCTGGAGTGTAGGAGCCCCCTCTGGAAACACCATATATTTT. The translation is CAWSVGAPSGNTIYF.